A selection of T cell receptor beta chains follows, all from one sample in a study of human T cells and chemical hapten exposure. TCRdb analysed the RACE reads with MiXCR anew, one entry per CDR3 protein. The sample contains about 380,000 distinct CDR3 sequences, roughly 4.8% of which appear only once. The specimen comprised whole blood, sampled in connection with sensitization to the hapten diphenylcyclopropenone (DPC). Every receptor here comes from a woman aged 45-60 years with alopecia areata. Some clones in this sample may be carry-over from other donors' samples. CDR3s include the opening cysteine and the closing phenylalanine or tryptophan. The D gene is left open where the match is weak. Clone sizes are given selectively: once, few, many, or a class where the clone is expanded.

v_gene,abundance,d_gene,j_gene,CDR3nt,CDR3aa
TRBV12-3/TRBV12-4,many,NA,TRBJ1-1,TGTGCCAGCAGTTTACGGGGCAGGGAATACAACACTGAAGCTTTCTTT,CASSLRGREYNTEAFF
TRBV18,few,NA,TRBJ2-3,TGTGCCAGCTCCCCCCCAGGACGCACAGATACGCAGTATTTT,CASSPPGRTDTQYF
TRBV6-1,NA,TRBD1,TRBJ2-7,TGTGCCAGCAATCGGGACAGGGTCTACGAGCAGTACTTC,CASNRDRVYEQYF
TRBV7-9,many,NA,TRBJ1-1,TGTGCCAGCAGTCCTGGGGCGCGGGGTGAAGCTTTCTTT,CASSPGARGEAFF
TRBV29-1,many,TRBD1,TRBJ2-6,TGCAGCGTTGAAGATTTCTTTGGGGACAGGGGGCCTGGGGCCAACGTCCTGACTTTC,CSVEDFFGDRGPGANVLTF
TRBV29-1,many,NA,TRBJ2-3,TGCAGCGTTGGAGATACGCAGTATTTT,CSVGDTQYF
TRBV12-3/TRBV12-4,many,NA,TRBJ2-2,TGTGCCACTCGGGGCGGGCTGAACACCGGGGAGCTGTTTTTT,CATRGGLNTGELFF
TRBV5-5,few,NA,TRBJ2-7,TGTGCCAGCAGCTTGGCCAATACGGTCCCCTACGAGCAGTACTTC,CASSLANTVPYEQYF
TRBV7-9,NA,NA,TRBJ1-2,TGTGCCAGCAGCCCGGAGGGGACGTTGTATGGCTACACCTTC,CASSPEGTLYGYTF
TRBV7-2,NA,NA,TRBJ1-5,TGTGCCAGCAGCTTAGGGGGAGGAGGTCGGCCCCAGCATTTT,CASSLGGGGRPQHF
TRBV29-1,few,NA,TRBJ2-5,TGCAGCGTGGGAATAGGATGGGGGCTCCAAGAGACCCAGTACTTC,CSVGIGWGLQETQYF
TRBV6-6,many,NA,TRBJ1-2,TGTGCCAGCAGTTTCGGGAGGGACTATGGCTACACCTTC,CASSFGRDYGYTF
TRBV9,many,NA,TRBJ2-2,TGTGCCAGCGGGCGGAGGAACACCGGGGAGCTGTTTTTT,CASGRRNTGELFF
TRBV6-1,many,NA,TRBJ2-3,TGTGCCAGCAGTGACTCCTTGGCAGATACGCAGTATTTT,CASSDSLADTQYF
TRBV5-1,NA,TRBD1,TRBJ2-3,TGCGCCAGCAGCCCAGGACAGGGAGTAGATACGCAGTATTTT,CASSPGQGVDTQYF
TRBV29-1,NA,TRBD2,TRBJ2-7,TGCAGCGTCCTAGCGGGAGGGCCCACCGAGCAGTACTTC,CSVLAGGPTEQYF
TRBV9,many,NA,TRBJ1-1,TGTGCCAGCAGCGGCTTAGTCGGCACTGAAGCTTTCTTT,CASSGLVGTEAFF
TRBV19,NA,NA,TRBJ2-7,TGTGCCAGTAGTATCAGTCTAGCGCCTGCTAGGGAGCAGTACTTC,CASSISLAPAREQYF
TRBV6-5,NA,NA,TRBJ1-1,TGTGCCAGCAGTTATTTTGGAGGCACTGAAGCTTTCTTT,CASSYFGGTEAFF
TRBV5-1,NA,NA,TRBJ1-5,TGCGCCAGCAGCGTTCAGGGGAATCAGCCCCAGCATTTT,CASSVQGNQPQHF
TRBV6-5,few,NA,TRBJ1-6,TGTGCCAGCAGTTACTCAGGCTCGAATTCACCCCTCCACTTT,CASSYSGSNSPLHF
TRBV5-6,NA,NA,TRBJ1-2,TGTACCAGCAGATGGAGAGGGGGGACATATGGCTACACCTTC,CTSRWRGGTYGYTF
TRBV5-1,many,NA,TRBJ2-5,TGCGCCAGCAGACTCTTGGGGGATTCCCAAGAGACCCAGTACTTC,CASRLLGDSQETQYF
TRBV18,NA,NA,TRBJ2-4,TGTGCCAGCTCACCAGAAAACATTCAGTACTTC,CASSPENIQYF
TRBV29-1,many,NA,TRBJ2-2,TGCAGCGTTGATTTAGGGGCGGGCGGGGAGCTGTTTTTT,CSVDLGAGGELFF
TRBV29-1,NA,NA,TRBJ1-2,TGCAGCGTTGAAGGCCAGGGCACTAACTATGGCTACACCTTC,CSVEGQGTNYGYTF
TRBV21-1,many,NA,TRBJ1-1,TGTGCCAGCAGCAAAGGAGGGACCCCACCGAGGGACACTGAAGCTTTCTTT,CASSKGGTPPRDTEAFF
TRBV20-1,NA,TRBD1,TRBJ1-1,TGCAGTCAACAGGGGACTGAAGCTTTCTTT,CSQQGTEAFF
TRBV21-1,few,NA,TRBJ2-3,TGTGCCAGCAGCAAAGCGCAAGGCCGCACAGATACGCAGTATTTT,CASSKAQGRTDTQYF
TRBV20-1,many,TRBD1,TRBJ2-2,TGCAGTGCTAGGGGACAGGGGAACACCGGGGAGCTGTTTTTT,CSARGQGNTGELFF
TRBV6-1,few,TRBD1,TRBJ2-5,TGTGCCAGCAGTGCCTTCCCGACAGGGGGCATTACGGAGACCCAGTACTTC,CASSAFPTGGITETQYF
TRBV7-8,many,NA,TRBJ1-4,TGTGCCAGCAGCTTAGTCCCGACCTGGTGGGCTCGGACTAATGAAAAACTGTTTTTT,CASSLVPTWWARTNEKLFF
TRBV2,many,TRBD1,TRBJ1-5,TGTGCCAGCTCTTTTACAGGGGGCAATCAGCCCCAGCATTTT,CASSFTGGNQPQHF
TRBV9,NA,NA,TRBJ2-5,TGTGCCAGCAGCGTAGCCGAGACCCAGTACTTC,CASSVAETQYF
TRBV9,many,TRBD1,TRBJ2-3,TGTGCCAGCAGCGTCGGGACAGTCACAGATACGCAGTATTTT,CASSVGTVTDTQYF
TRBV12-3/TRBV12-4,many,NA,TRBJ2-1,TGTGCCAGCAGCCCCCCTACAGGGTTTACGAACTACAATGAGCAGTTCTTC,CASSPPTGFTNYNEQFF
TRBV29-1,many,NA,TRBJ2-3,TGCAGCGTTGACGGAGGGGGCACAGATACGCAGTATTTT,CSVDGGGTDTQYF
TRBV29-1,many,TRBD1,TRBJ1-3,TGCAGCGTAGCCGGGACAGCTTTTGGAAACACCATATATTTT,CSVAGTAFGNTIYF
TRBV10-1,NA,TRBD1,TRBJ2-7,TGCGCCAGCAGTGATGTCCGAGGACAGGGCCTCTACGAGCAGTACTTC,CASSDVRGQGLYEQYF
TRBV7-2,few,TRBD2,TRBJ2-7,TGTGCCAGCAGCTTAACGGGCCTAGCGGGAGGCTACGAGCAGTACTTC,CASSLTGLAGGYEQYF